This record covers a single T cell receptor beta chain. This clonotype was recorded many times. Its antigen is not yet known. No much larger clone exists at a distance of one base, and base qualities are not known. The data were obtained in a study of spatial heterogeneity in lung cancer (dated by TCRdb to between 2018 and 2021). About the investigation overall: More beta-chain than alpha-chain transcripts were consistently detected, likely reflecting higher beta-chain transcript abundance. TCR transcript counts in tumor regions correlated strongly with a T cell transcriptional module score from matched bulk RNA-seq. In the raw uncorrected reads, each unique combination of TCR and UMI appeared more than ten times on average. In non-small cell lung cancer, the study quantitatively compared TCR alpha and beta repertoires across several tumor regions, matched nontumor lung, and blood. Nonsynonymous mutation counts, determined by whole-exome sequencing of tumor tissue, were related to TCR repertoire features. Both alpha and beta chains were TCR-sequenced in samples taken at surgery, namely 220 tumor regions, 62 to 70 matched nontumor lung samples and 56 PBMC samples.

From the germline V gene, CDR1 is SGHTA and CDR2 is FQGNSA. The CDR3 starts with the cysteine, ends with the phenylalanine, and has 15 residues. Only the CDR3 DNA stays, 45 bases, in frame from base 1. Ends trimmed: V by 5 bases, J by 7 bases; bases unmatched to a gene: 7. The library was made by 5' RACE. The sequencer was a NextSeq 500. The TCR library protocol attached a unique molecular identifier to each TCR cDNA molecule to allow correction of PCR and sequencing errors. The study's own analysis went as follows. TCR identification, UMI-based error correction and CDR3 extraction were performed with Decombinator tools. Expanded TCRs were defined as those above a frequency of 2 per 1,000, corresponding to the top 1% of the tumor frequency distribution. Expanded tumor TCRs statistically deemed absent (corrected P<0.05) from at least one tumor region were classed as regional, and all other expanded tumor TCRs were classed as ubiquitous. Renyi diversity was calculated using the R vegan package after each repertoire was subsampled 100 times to 5,000 TCRs. To build CDR3 similarity networks, amino acid triplet string-kernel similarity was used, and CDR3s were connected when their pairwise similarity was above 0.82. TCRdb took the public reads, trimmed them with fastp at Q25, ran MiXCR for clone calling and kept in-frame beta chains. Each CDR3 protein appears once, grouped with its most common genes and DNA. TCRdb, not the original authors, processed these V and J calls. The sample contains about 3,600 distinct CDR3 sequences, roughly 5.2% of them found a single time. The leading ten clones occupy under 20% of the sample.

In light of the paper, this sample's time point label describes: sample taken at primary tumor resection. The donors were 60 to 80 patients from the lung TRACERx cohort who had early-stage, untreated non-small cell lung cancer. Whole RNA extracted from tumor and nontumor lung tissue, or from cryopreserved PBMC samples, was used for TCR sequencing without cell sorting. Only patients for whom sufficient RNA was available from at least two tumor regions were selected for TCR sequencing. Before being selected, tumor and adjacent nontumor lung specimens were reviewed by a lung pathologist. On the study overall, not on this receptor specifically: The number of expanded intratumoral alpha and beta TCRs correlated with the tumor nonsynonymous mutation count. The count of ubiquitous expanded TCRs correlated with the count of ubiquitous nonsynonymous mutations, and the count of regional expanded TCRs correlated with the count of regional nonsynonymous mutations. Confirming at a functional level the hypothesis that regional TCRs recognize regional mutations was considered to require additional single-cell paired TCR alpha and beta sequencing. TCR-seq was estimated to cover only approximately 7% of tumor T cells for alpha chains and around 13% for beta chains.

The clonotype was recovered from a female donor with early-stage non-small cell lung cancer. Sequencing used lung tumor tissue, obtained at surgery. Recombination joined TRBV7-2 with TRBJ2-1, and 11 junction bases match TRBD1. The nucleotide sequence is given as TGTGCCAGCAGCCCCGGACAGGGGGCGATGAATGAGCAGTTCTTC. This is translated as CASSPGQGAMNEQFF.